This T cell receptor (beta chain) was found in a study of regulatory dendritic cells for organ transplantation. Study conclusions and caveats: Between individuals, the alloreactive memory CD8+ T cell pool differed considerably. Memory CD8+ clonal expansion seemed more limited with regulatory than mature dendritic cells.

About this clone itself: The target antigen is unknown.

Some clones are missing from TCRdb's copy, which holds only in-frame ones; the method was immunoSEQ multiplex PCR. The sample shows some 9,600 clones, about 71% of them seen only once. Sorted T cells were CFSE-labeled and cultured 5 days with allogeneic regulatory or mature dendritic cells at 1:10. Memory T cells were CD45RO+, naive were CD45RA+, sorted by FACS. The receptor's source is a human donor in good health. What was sequenced was naive CD4+ T cells from blood cultured with dendritic cells. Subset denoted: CD45RA+ naive T cells.

CDR3 coding DNA: TGTGCCAGCAGCTTAGGACTAGCGGGGGGCTATGATACGCAGTATTTT. This translates into CASSLGLAGGYDTQYF. The rearrangement uses TRBV7-3 and TRBJ2-3, with TRBD2 identical over 14 bases. CDR3 length equals 16 residues. V lost 2 bases to trimming and J lost 6 bases; unmatched junction nucleotides: 4. Germline loops: CDR1 SGHTA, CDR2 FQGTGA.